This TCR beta chain originates from a study of blood T cells in healthy people across ages. Findings of the study overall: There was no known CMV status for donors, so expanded clonotype changes were possibly confounded. Naive and antigen-experienced cells could not be conclusively compared, given unsorted PBMCs.

The use of a sample-barcoded 5' primer and a J-beta primer mix characterized a second PCR of about 7 to 12 cycles. MiXCR, applied by TCRdb to the 5' RACE reads, yields one record per CDR3 protein. The table includes approximately 2,000,000 distinct CDR3 sequences, 39% detected once. Comments on this clonotype: Its specificity is not known.

V lost 2 bases and J 0 bases, leaving 10 bases between the germline ends. In germline, CDR1 is SGHTA, CDR2 FQGNSA. This CDR3 is 15 amino acids long. This receptor was obtained from a human donor in good health. Sequencing was done on a sample of blood. The chain joins TRBV7-2 to TRBJ2-5; TRBD2 might be the D (6 bases). The CDR3 bases are TGTGCCAGCAGCTTACGCCGGGACTACCAAGAGACCCAGTACTTC. It translates to CASSLRRDYQETQYF. The variable domain in full, completed from reference TRBV7-2 and TRBJ2-5, reads GAGVSQSPSNKVTEKGKDVELRCDPISGHTALYWYRQSLGQGLEFLIYFQGNSAPDKSGLPSDRFSAERTGGSVSTLTIQRTQQEDSAVYLCASSLRRDYQETQYFGPGTRLLVL.